This T cell receptor (beta chain) is drawn from a study of cytomegalovirus exposure and HLA in healthy donors. Study-level points and caveats: A few V segments could not be told apart, such as TRBV6-2 and TRBV6-3, and were left out. Rare TCR sequences predominated, though certain public TCRs were found in many donors. About 90% or about 30% of the time was how often most TCR beta V segments were productive, according to an earlier analysis.

The study ran its PCR with 60 Vbeta and 13 Jbeta primers. TCRdb's table, derived via immunoSEQ multiplex PCR, lists solely in-frame clones and lacks some. The sample has about 180,000 clones; 75% to 85% are singletons. Remarks on this clone: Its antigen remains unknown.

Germline lookup yields CDR1 LNHDA and CDR2 SQIVND (reference sequence). V dropped 3 bases and J dropped 1 base, with 6 bases sitting between them. CDR3 length: 13 amino acids. The gene calls are TRBV19 and TRBJ1-1; D not resolved. The TCR was taken from an older woman in good health and CMV-seropositive. The sample consisted of PBMCs. CDR3 region: CASSMIGNTEAFF. CDR3 in DNA: TGTGCCAGTAGTATGATCGGGAACACTGAAGCTTTCTTT.